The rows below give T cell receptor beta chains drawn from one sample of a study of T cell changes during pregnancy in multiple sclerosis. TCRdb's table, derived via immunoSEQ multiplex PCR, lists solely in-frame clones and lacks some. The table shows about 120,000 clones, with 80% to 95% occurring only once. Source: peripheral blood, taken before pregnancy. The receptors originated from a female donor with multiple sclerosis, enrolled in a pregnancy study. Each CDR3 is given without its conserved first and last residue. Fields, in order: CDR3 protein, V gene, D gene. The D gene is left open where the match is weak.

CDR3: ASSGGTGVGEQY
V: TRBV25-1
D: NA

CDR3: ASSFKQGRVTDTQY
V: TRBV27
D: NA

CDR3: ASSLRREGLMF
V: TRBV28
D: TRBD2

CDR3: ASSLTSRGGDTQY
V: TRBV7-3
D: NA

CDR3: ASSLRVGLITDTQY
V: TRBV5-4
D: NA

CDR3: ASNPGNTEAF
V: TRBV6-6
D: NA

CDR3: ASSPRGVGEIQPQH
V: TRBV4-1
D: NA

CDR3: ASSLDNSGLYEQY
V: TRBV5-5
D: NA

CDR3: ASSYPRDNLNRQETQY
V: TRBV7-9
D: NA

CDR3: ASSLFSFDYEQY
V: TRBV7-8
D: NA

CDR3: ASSIRTGAVYGYT
V: TRBV19
D: TRBD1

CDR3: ASSEYDRNYGYT
V: TRBV25-1
D: NA

CDR3: ASSQTPSGGAGELF
V: TRBV4-1
D: TRBD2

CDR3: ASIRGGVNTEAF
V: TRBV19
D: NA

CDR3: ASSPPGQIDEKLF
V: TRBV28
D: NA

CDR3: ATLRGSSYEQY
V: TRBV9
D: NA

CDR3: ASSPRTGGTTNEKLF
V: TRBV7-9
D: NA

CDR3: ASSESLADEQF
V: TRBV6-1
D: NA

CDR3: ASSDRLAGAGNEQF
V: TRBV6-1
D: TRBD2

CDR3: ASSNGVYEQY
V: TRBV25-1
D: NA

CDR3: ASSLTTGFHNEQF
V: TRBV5-1
D: TRBD1

CDR3: ASSGGPGGYNEQF
V: TRBV27
D: NA

CDR3: ATTVSSGRSYEQY
V: TRBV28
D: TRBD2

CDR3: ASSPRGSPSSYNEQF
V: TRBV5-5
D: NA

CDR3: ASNPGTPNTEAF
V: TRBV6-5
D: NA

CDR3: ASREQGSYNSPLH
V: TRBV10-2
D: NA

CDR3: ASSLRTGLRDTQY
V: TRBV28
D: TRBD1

CDR3: ASGQLAGGETQY
V: TRBV27
D: NA

CDR3: ASGYRGPGEKLF
V: TRBV19
D: TRBD1

CDR3: ASSGGSGDRTQY
V: TRBV7-2
D: NA

CDR3: ASSSIPRTNTGELF
V: TRBV7-2
D: NA

CDR3: ASRAGGSSGRRDTQY
V: TRBV27
D: TRBD2

CDR3: ASSFRLAGGLGY
V: TRBV7-6
D: TRBD2

CDR3: SVVELIPRGYT
V: TRBV29-1
D: NA

CDR3: ASSPDINSNQPQH
V: TRBV5-1
D: NA

CDR3: SVVTSGKSHEQF
V: TRBV29-1
D: TRBD2

CDR3: ASSIVTGLNTEAF
V: TRBV16
D: NA

CDR3: ASSPRTSGAYNEQF
V: TRBV5-4
D: TRBD2

CDR3: ASSRLYNEQF
V: TRBV25-1
D: NA

CDR3: SARDPWP
V: TRBV20-1
D: NA

CDR3: ASSFPAATYNEQF
V: TRBV5-6
D: NA

CDR3: ASSHLQGPNTEAF
V: TRBV14
D: TRBD1

CDR3: ASSPLRGNEQF
V: TRBV7-8
D: NA

CDR3: ASSVGTDYTDTQY
V: TRBV9
D: NA

CDR3: AWSRGRDEDEQF
V: TRBV30
D: NA

CDR3: ASGLVTGSNTGELF
V: TRBV12-5
D: TRBD1

CDR3: ASSFWLAGDNEQF
V: TRBV28
D: TRBD2

CDR3: ASSLAGGSYEQY
V: TRBV7-9
D: NA

CDR3: ASSPPSTVDTDTQY
V: TRBV27
D: NA

CDR3: SVPARGGQEAF
V: TRBV29-1
D: NA

CDR3: AWTRDRGLPEAF
V: TRBV30
D: TRBD1

CDR3: ASSDYSGRDNEQF
V: TRBV6-4
D: TRBD2